The source of this T cell receptor (beta chain) is a study of cytomegalovirus exposure and HLA in healthy donors. TCRdb keeps only in-frame clones here, not all; method: immunoSEQ multiplex PCR. This table has around 98,000 clones, about 90% appearing once. Trimming stripped 1 base from V and 3 bases from J, with 6 bases between. Germline V gene lookup returns CDR1 SNHLY and CDR2 FYNNEI. This CDR3 comprises 13 residues. What was sequenced was PBMCs. The TCR was taken from a man aged 18 to 30 in good health and CMV-seropositive. This chain links TRBV2 with TRBJ1-2, with a weak D call TRBD1 (5 bases). CDR3 amino acids: CASSEGGDYGYTF. The CDR3 nucleotides are TGTGCCAGCAGTGAAGGGGGGGACTATGGCTACACCTTC.